This T cell receptor (beta chain) was recovered during a study of PD-L1 blockade in urothelial cancer. Turning to the study itself: Researchers looked at the blood 3 weeks (second dose) and 6 weeks after treatment began.

Time point in this sample: peripheral blood 6 weeks after treatment start. The repertoire was sequenced with immunoSEQ multiplex PCR; TCRdb's copy has only in-frame clones and lacks some. The repertoire has about 48,000 clones, about four fifths of them found once; the top ten carry 8.8%. The V and J ends lost 5 bases and 3 bases, in that order; junction bases with no gene match: 5. This CDR3 region has 14 residues. Germline V gene lookup returns CDR1 MDHEN and CDR2 SYDVKM. The receptor was isolated from a man aged 70 or older with urothelial cancer. V usage is TRBV28 and J usage is TRBJ2-7, with 9 positions matching TRBD1. The specimen comprised PBMCs, sampled around atezolizumab (anti-PD-L1) treatment. In nucleotides, the CDR3 is TGTGCCAGCAGTCTCACGGACAGGGGCTACGAGCAGTACTTC. Translating it yields CASSLTDRGYEQYF.